The clone carrying this T cell receptor beta chain was counted a single time. Its cognate antigen is unknown. The sample is drawn from a study of shared clonotypes between healthy human individuals. General study findings and limits: What naive subsets generally showed was a larger estimated richness than memory subsets showed.

The CDR3 covers 12 residues. From germline, CDR1 is LNHDA and CDR2 SQIVND (reference sequence). Trimming stripped 5 bases from V and 5 bases from J, with 9 bases between. Naive CD8 cells, CD45RO-negative and positively selected for CCR7, excluded terminally differentiated effector memory CD45RA+ cells. The donors, healthy adults who were HIV-negative, had experienced no recent acute infections or vaccinations. Profiled with immunoSEQ multiplex PCR; TCRdb holds only in-frame clones, not every one. The top ten clones hold 0.85% to 1.3% of a sample with millions of clones, about 95% of them seen once. The clonotype comes from a man between 18 and 35 years old in good health. The chain is built from TRBV19 and TRBJ1-2, with D possibly TRBD1 on 5 matching bases. Sample: naive CD8+ T cells sorted from blood. In DNA form, the CDR3 reads TGTGCCAGTAGTGGGCAGGGATATGGCTACACCTTC. It translates to CASSGQGYGYTF. Using reference TRBV19 and TRBJ1-2 for the parts outside the CDR3, the full variable domain is DGGITQSPKYLFRKEGQNVTLSCEQNLNHDAMYWYRQDPGQGLRLIYYSQIVNDFQKGDIAEGYSVSREKKESFPLTVTSAQKNPTAFYLCASSGQGYGYTFGSGTRLTVV.